These 13 T cell receptor beta chains came from one sample sequenced in a study of cytomegalovirus exposure and HLA in healthy donors. 60 Vbeta and 13 Jbeta primers were used in PCR. Using immunoSEQ multiplex PCR, the repertoire was profiled, and TCRdb retains in-frame clones only, with some absent. The sample shows around 79,000 clones, 65% to 75% of them seen only once. Sample: PBMCs. The receptor set was obtained from a woman aged 40 to 49 in good health and CMV-seropositive.

The chain links TRBV7-2 to TRBJ2-7; TRBD2 agrees at 11 bases. V was clipped by 4 bases and J by 5 bases; unmatched bases: 4. The CDR3 is made up of 14 amino acids. Germline V gives CDR1 SGHTA, CDR2 FQGNSA. Written as DNA, the CDR3 is TGTGCCAGCAGCTCCGGACTAGCGGGCCACGAGCAGTACTTC. Amino acid sequence: CASSSGLAGHEQYF.

This clone was seen a handful of times. The gene calls are TRBV7-2 and TRBJ1-4; D uncertain. The germline V gene has CDR1 SGHTA and CDR2 FQGNSA. The CDR3 sequence is 15 residues long. Trimming removed 0 bases from V and 3 bases from J, with 8 bases in between. The CDR3 reads CASSLAGKPNEKLFF. The CDR3 DNA reads TGTGCCAGCAGCTTAGCGGGCAAACCTAATGAAAAACTGTTTTTT.

Only a few counts were recorded for this clone. This sample includes further DNA sequences coding for the same CDR3. The J gene is TRBJ1-1, the V gene TRBV2; D not certain. The CDR3 has 15 residues. Between the trimmed V and J ends, which lost 6 bases and 4 bases, there was a span of 18 bases. Germline CDR1 reads SNHLY; CDR2 reads FYNNEI. CDR3 in amino acids: CASREHSGKSTEAFF. In DNA, the CDR3 is TGTGCCAGCAGGGAGCACTCCGGGAAGAGCACTGAAGCTTTCTTT.

The genes are TRBV30 and TRBJ1-6; 7 nucleotides align to TRBD1. Per the germline V gene, CDR1 is GTSNPN and CDR2 is SVGIG (reference sequence). The trim removed 4 bases at V and 9 bases at J, leaving 3 bases unmatched. This CDR3 contains 12 residues. CDR3 sequence reads: CAWNRQGSPLHF. In DNA form, the CDR3 reads TGTGCCTGGAACCGACAGGGTTCACCCCTCCACTTT. Looking up the rest from reference TRBV30 and TRBJ1-6 gives the full variable domain: SQTIHQWPATLVQPVGSPLSLECTVEGTSNPNLYWYRQAAGRGLQLLFYSVGIGQISSEVPQNLSASRPQDRQFILSSKKLLLSDSGFYLCAWNRQGSPLHFGNGTRLTVT.

The rearrangement links TRBV29-1 to TRBJ1-5, with 8 positions matching TRBD1. In germline, CDR1 is SQVTM, CDR2 ANQGSEA. V gave up 7 bases and J gave up 5 bases; unmatched junction bases: 10. The CDR3 extends over 14 amino acids. The CDR3 DNA sequence: TGCAGCGCCAAGGACAGGGTACGGGATCAGCCCCAGCATTTT. It specifies CSAKDRVRDQPQHF.

The gene calls are TRBV9 and TRBJ1-5, with 10 bases matching TRBD1. CDR3 length equals 16 residues. Trimming at V came to 3 bases and at J to 2 bases, leaving 5 bases not matched to a gene. Germline CDR1 and CDR2: SGDLS and YYNGEE. This chain's CDR3 is CASSAGQGVGNQPQHF. CDR3 in DNA: TGTGCCAGCAGCGCTGGACAGGGGGTAGGCAATCAGCCCCAGCATTTT.

The CDR3 spells CASSELLWETQYF. The CDR3 DNA sequence: TGTGCCAGCAGTGAGTTACTCTGGGAGACCCAGTACTTC. The gene calls are TRBV6-1 and TRBJ2-5; no firm D call. The CDR3 covers 13 residues. V gave up 3 bases and J gave up 5 bases, with 10 bases separating them. CDR1 MNHNS and CDR2 SASEGT come from the germline V gene.

This chain joins TRBV4-3 and TRBJ1-5; no clear D. Germline loops: CDR1 LGHNA, CDR2 YSLEER. Trimming shortened V by 1 base and J by 1 base, and 8 bases separated the two germline ends. The CDR3 totals 15 residues. The DNA of the CDR3 is TGCGCCAGCAGCCAAGCATTCCAGAGCAATCAGCCCCAGCATTTT. It codes for CASSQAFQSNQPQHF.

The chain carries TRBV27 and TRBJ2-1, with a weak D call TRBD2 (5 bases). Germline V gene data show CDR1 as MNHEY and CDR2 as SMNVEV (reference sequence). CDR3 length: 14 residues. With 6 bases removed from V and 3 bases from J, the gap between germline ends came to 12 bases. CDR3 in amino acids: CASSGVEGYNEQFF. CDR3 in DNA: TGTGCCAGCAGCGGGGTCGAGGGCTACAATGAGCAGTTCTTC.

The rearrangement links TRBV21-1 to TRBJ1-3; the table calls TRBD1, which could not be checked here. TRBV21-1 has pseudogene status. The CDR3 covers 18 residues. The CDR3 bases are TGTGCCAGCAGCAAAGGGGACAGGGAAACGAGATCTGGAAACACCATATATTTT. Translated, it gives CASSKGDRETRSGNTIYF.

Regarding this clone: The germline gene is not matched at one end of the junction; a read error may be the cause. The chain combines TRBV7-7 with TRBJ2-1; 10 nucleotides line up with TRBD2. The germline CDR1 and CDR2 sequences are SSHAT and FNYEAQ (reference sequence). The CDR3 length is 16 residues. The CDR3 region is CASSSGLALIGDLQFF. The DNA for the CDR3 is TGTGCTAGCAGCTCGGGACTAGCGTTGATTGGGGACCTCCAGTTCTTC.

This clone was seen a few times. This chain links TRBV6-6 with TRBJ1-1; possibly TRBD1 for D (5 bases). The germline V and J ends were trimmed by 6 bases and 3 bases, with 11 bases remaining between them. This CDR3 spans 13 amino acids. Looked up from germline, CDR1 is MNHNY and CDR2 is SVGAGI (reference sequence). DNA of the CDR3: TGTGCCAGCAGCAAGGGGCCGTACACTGAAGCTTTCTTT. This gives the protein CASSKGPYTEAFF.

The chain carries TRBV4-1 and TRBJ1-5; perhaps TRBD1 as D (6 bases). The CDR3 consists of 15 residues. Trimming took 0 bases from V and 7 from J, leaving 13 bases between them. CDR1 and CDR2 (germline): MGHRA, YSYEKL. DNA of the CDR3: TGCGCCAGCAGCCAAGAACAGGGAGTTAAACAGCCCCAGCATTTT. It yields the protein CASSQEQGVKQPQHF.